This TCR beta chain was identified in a study of blood T cell repertoires in COVID-19. About the research overall: Acute and convalescent COVID-19 specimens originated in the United States, Italy and Spain.

Those who participated ranged in age from roughly 18 to 90 years and resided in 20 to 25 US areas. Sequencing used immunoSEQ multiplex PCR; TCRdb keeps in-frame clones, though not all of them. The sample includes around 270,000 clones, approximately 83% of them seen just once. Losses at the gene ends were 4 bases for V and 0 bases for J; bases not matched to a gene: 6. CDR1 is MNHEY and CDR2 is SVGAGI in the germline V gene. The CDR3 runs to 16 residues. Sequenced input: PBMCs or T cells enriched from blood (not recorded which). V and J are TRBV6-5 and TRBJ1-3, with TRBD1 identical over 7 bases. The clonotype was recovered from a woman aged 25 to 39 who had recovered from COVID-19. The CDR3 bases are TGTGCCAGCAGTTCACCGGGACAGTCCTCTGGAAACACCATATATTTT. It translates to CASSSPGQSSGNTIYF.